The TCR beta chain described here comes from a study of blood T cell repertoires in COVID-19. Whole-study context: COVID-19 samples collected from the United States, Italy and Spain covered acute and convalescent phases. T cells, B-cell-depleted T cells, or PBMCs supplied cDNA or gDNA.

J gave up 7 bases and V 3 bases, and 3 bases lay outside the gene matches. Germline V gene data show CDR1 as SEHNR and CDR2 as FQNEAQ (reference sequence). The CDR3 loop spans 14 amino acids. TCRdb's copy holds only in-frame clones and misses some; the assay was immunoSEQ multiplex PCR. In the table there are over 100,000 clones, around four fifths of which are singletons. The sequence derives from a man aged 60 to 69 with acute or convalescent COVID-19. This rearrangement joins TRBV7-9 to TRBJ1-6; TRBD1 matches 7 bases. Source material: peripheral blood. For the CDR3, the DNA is TGTGCCAGCAGCTTCAGGGGGGAGAATTCACCCCTCCACTTT. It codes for CASSFRGENSPLHF.